This passage covers 25 T cell receptor beta chains from one sample sequenced in a study of OX40 agonist ivuxolimab in advanced cancers. The protocol was immunoSEQ multiplex PCR, while the TCRdb copy is restricted to in-frame clones and leaves out a portion. In the table there are some 80,000 clones, 88% of which are singletons. Sequencing used CD4+ or CD8+ T cells sorted from blood, obtained in a trial of the OX40 agonist ivuxolimab. These TCRs come from an adult with an advanced solid tumor such as melanoma, head and neck, liver or kidney cancer.

CDR3 residues: CAIYNREAGGYGYTF. The CDR3 DNA follows: TGTGCCATATACAATAGGGAGGCAGGGGGCTATGGCTACACCTTC. The rearrangement uses TRBV6-1 and TRBJ1-2; TRBD1 matches 7 bases. The germline gives CDR1 MNHNS, CDR2 SASEGT. J was trimmed by 4 bases and V by 10 bases; bases with no gene match: 15. The CDR3 spans 15 residues.

This rearrangement joins TRBV7-2 to TRBJ2-3; 10 bases agree with TRBD2. The ends lost 2 bases at V and 7 bases at J; junction bases unmatched: 6. Germline V gene data show CDR1 as SGHTA and CDR2 as FQGNSA. CDR3 length: 15 amino acids. In nucleotides, the CDR3 is TGTGCCAGCAGCTTAAAAGCGGGAGGGCAGTATACGCAGTATTTT. This gives the protein CASSLKAGGQYTQYF. Full variable domain (outside the CDR3, taken from reference TRBV7-2 and TRBJ2-3): GAGVSQSPSNKVTEKGKDVELRCDPISGHTALYWYRQSLGQGLEFLIYFQGNSAPDKSGLPSDRFSAERTGGSVSTLTIQRTQQEDSAVYLCASSLKAGGQYTQYFGPGTRLTVL.

V and J are TRBV7-9 and TRBJ1-1; 8 bases agree with TRBD1. The CDR3 consists of 14 residues. Germline assignment: CDR1 SEHNR and CDR2 FQNEAQ (reference sequence). V lost 3 bases and J lost 5; bases outside the gene matches: 5. The CDR3: CASSLDRAETEAFF. The CDR3 DNA reads as TGTGCCAGCAGCTTGGACAGGGCCGAAACTGAAGCTTTCTTT.

V usage is TRBV11-1 and J usage is TRBJ1-2; D not resolved. The V end lost 2 bases, the J end lost 4 bases, and 11 bases lay between the germline ends. Per the germline V gene, CDR1 is SGHAT and CDR2 is FQDESV (reference sequence). This CDR3 is 14 amino acids long. As DNA, the CDR3 is TGTGCCAGCAGCTTAACCACCGAAAGCTATGGCTACACCTTC. This translates into CASSLTTESYGYTF.

CDR3 in amino acids: CASSYAGGPSTDTQYF. DNA of the CDR3: TGTGCCAGCAGTTACGCGGGCGGCCCTAGCACAGATACGCAGTATTTT. This chain uses TRBV6-5 with TRBJ2-3, with a tentative D call TRBD2 (5 bases). The CDR3 consists of 16 residues. Per the germline V gene, CDR1 is MNHEY and CDR2 is SVGAGI. Trimming removed 2 bases from V and 0 bases from J, with 12 bases in between.

This chain uses TRBV30 with TRBJ1-3; D is ambiguous. The V and J ends lost 0 bases and 2 bases respectively, with 8 bases between them. This CDR3 has 14 amino acids. Germline V gives CDR1 GTSNPN, CDR2 SVGIG (reference sequence). CDR3 region: CAWSVSTAGNTIYF. In DNA, the CDR3 is TGTGCCTGGAGTGTCAGCACCGCTGGAAACACCATATATTTT.

The gene calls are TRBV2 and TRBJ2-2; unclear D gene. The CDR3 spans 14 residues. Germline CDR1 SNHLY, CDR2 FYNNEI. CDR3 DNA sequence: TGTGCTCTCAACCCCCTGGACAACACCGGGGAGCTGTTTTTT. It encodes CALNPLDNTGELFF.

V and J are TRBV10-1 and TRBJ1-1; D gene uncertain. Germline CDR1 is WNHNN and CDR2 is SYGVQD (reference sequence). This CDR3 is 13 amino acids long. The V gene lost 5 bases and the J gene lost 0 bases, with 7 bases spanning the gap. CDR3 nucleotides: TGCGCCAGCAGTCTTGAGGTGAACACTGAAGCTTTCTTT. Translating it yields CASSLEVNTEAFF.

The rearrangement links TRBV4-2 to TRBJ2-1, with D perhaps TRBD2 (6 bases). The V gene lost 0 bases and the J gene lost 8 bases, with 11 bases spanning the gap. The CDR3 is 14 residues long. Germline loops: CDR1 LGHNA, CDR2 YNFKEQ. CDR3 protein: CASSQDLAIDEQFF. In DNA form, the CDR3 reads TGTGCCAGCAGCCAAGATCTAGCGATAGATGAGCAGTTCTTC.

The CDR3 spells CAWTGSYGYTF. The CDR3 DNA reads TGTGCCTGGACAGGGAGCTATGGCTACACCTTC. The chain couples TRBV30 to TRBJ1-2; D may be TRBD1 (5 bases). V was cut by 4 bases and J by 4 bases, with 7 bases left in between. The germline gives CDR1 GTSNPN, CDR2 SVGIG (reference sequence). The CDR3 loop spans 11 amino acids.

The chain is built from TRBV11-2 and TRBJ1-2, with no clear D. V was trimmed by 2 bases and J by 1 base, leaving 11 bases between them. Germline assignment: CDR1 SGHAT and CDR2 FQNNGV. The CDR3 is 15 residues long. As DNA, the CDR3 is TGTGCCAGCAGCTTATTTACCGGCAGTAACTATGGCTACACCTTC. It yields the protein CASSLFTGSNYGYTF.

The CDR3: CASSQGWDRNTEAFF. CDR3 DNA sequence: TGCGCCAGCAGCCAAGGATGGGACAGGAACACTGAAGCTTTCTTT. This chain connects TRBV4-3 to TRBJ1-1; the match to TRBD1 covers 7 bases. The CDR3 runs 15 residues. The trim removed 1 base at V and 1 base at J, leaving 3 bases unmatched. Germline assignment: CDR1 LGHNA and CDR2 YSLEER.

The rearrangement uses TRBV10-2 and TRBJ2-5; D perhaps matches TRBD2 (5 bases). Trimming took off 0 bases at V and 2 bases at J, with 22 bases between the two ends. CDR1 and CDR2 (germline): WSHSY, SAAADI. The CDR3 covers 19 residues. CDR3 DNA: TGCGCCAGCAGTGAGTCCCCCCCTCTCTCGCCAGCGGATCAAGAGACCCAGTACTTC. This gives the protein CASSESPPLSPADQETQYF.

J is TRBJ2-2 and V is TRBV4-3; 7 bases fit TRBD2. This CDR3 is 15 amino acids long. The germline V gene encodes CDR1 LGHNA and CDR2 YSLEER. V was pared by 3 bases and J by 2 bases, with 3 bases of the junction left unmatched. In DNA, the CDR3 is TGCGCCAGCAGCCAGGGCGGGGGAAACACCGGGGAGCTGTTTTTT. Protein product: CASSQGGGNTGELFF.

This sequence joins TRBV5-1 and TRBJ2-7; D gene ambiguous. The germline CDR1 and CDR2 sequences are SGHRS and YFSETQ. V shed 1 base and J shed 1 base, with 9 bases lying between them. The CDR3 runs 14 residues. The CDR3 here is CASSLNDGSYEQYF. In DNA form, the CDR3 reads TGCGCCAGCAGCTTGAATGACGGATCCTACGAGCAGTACTTC.

The chain joins TRBV25-1 to TRBJ1-5; D unresolved. The V gene lost 6 bases and the J gene lost 3 bases, with 6 bases spanning the gap. The CDR3 is 12 amino acids. Looked up from germline, CDR1 is MGHDK and CDR2 is SYGVNS. CDR3: CASSRHNQPQHF. The DNA of the CDR3 is TGTGCCAGCAGCCGTCACAATCAGCCCCAGCATTTT.

V is TRBV6-5 and J is TRBJ1-2; D perhaps matches TRBD1 (6 bases). V was shortened by 5 bases and J by 2 bases, with 9 bases between the two germline ends. The CDR3 is 13 residues long. Germline-derived CDR1 and CDR2 are MNHEY and SVGAGI. CDR3 sequence: CASSHRVNYGYTF. The CDR3 nucleotides read TGTGCCAGCAGTCACAGGGTCAACTATGGCTACACCTTC.

This chain joins TRBV14 and TRBJ2-5, with TRBD1 as a possible D gene (6 bases). CDR3 size: 14 residues. Trimming removed 3 bases at V and 2 bases at J, with 10 bases between. Germline values: CDR1 SGHDN, CDR2 FVKESK. CDR3 region: CASSQGTLQETQYF. CDR3 DNA: TGTGCCAGCAGCCAGGGGACACTACAAGAGACCCAGTACTTC.

The chain carries TRBV4-1 and TRBJ2-1; TRBD2 matches 7 bases. Unmatched junction bases numbered 5, after V lost 0 bases and J lost 0 bases. Germline-derived CDR1 and CDR2 are MGHRA and YSYEKL. This CDR3 has 17 residues. The CDR3 DNA is TGCGCCAGCAGCCAAGAAGCCCGCGGGAGCTCCTACAATGAGCAGTTCTTC. It encodes CASSQEARGSSYNEQFF.

As DNA, the CDR3 is TGTGCCAGCAGAACGCCGGGGGAGGGATACAATGAGCAGTTCTTC. Protein product: CASRTPGEGYNEQFF. V and J are TRBV28 and TRBJ2-1; 7 positions agree with TRBD2. Trimming cost V 6 bases and J 4 bases; bases outside gene matches: 9. This CDR3 is 15 amino acids long. CDR1 and CDR2 (germline): MDHEN, SYDVKM.

V is TRBV2 and J is TRBJ1-2; no definite D call. The CDR3 contains 14 residues. Germline V gene sequence: CDR1 SNHLY, CDR2 FYNNEI. V was cut by 1 base and J by 4 bases, with 10 bases left in between. CDR3 DNA sequence: TGTGCCAGCAGTGAAGAACAAGGCGGCTATGGCTACACCTTC. This encodes CASSEEQGGYGYTF.

The chain uses TRBV19 and TRBJ1-2; a weak D match, TRBD1 (5 bases). CDR3 length: 15 residues. The V gene's germline CDR1 is LNHDA and CDR2 SQIVND (reference sequence). Trimming stripped 3 bases from V and 0 bases from J, with 11 bases between. The CDR3 loop is CASSIGRAPNYGYTF. CDR3 sequence (DNA): TGTGCCAGTAGTATCGGCAGGGCACCTAACTATGGCTACACCTTC.

The chain carries TRBV30 and TRBJ2-5; no clear D. Per germline, CDR1 GTSNPN and CDR2 SVGIG (reference sequence). The CDR3 sequence is 15 residues long. Trimming took 0 bases from V and 1 from J, leaving 12 bases between them. CDR3 amino acids: CAWSVLGHLQETQYF. The CDR3 bases are TGTGCCTGGAGTGTATTAGGGCATCTCCAAGAGACCCAGTACTTC.

The CDR3 DNA reads as TGTGCCAGCTCACCACCGGCGGGGGGAAAGGCAGATACGCAGTATTTT. It translates to CASSPPAGGKADTQYF. The chain couples TRBV18 to TRBJ2-3; the match to TRBD2 covers 8 bases. The CDR3 loop spans 16 amino acids. Germline trimming cut 0 bases from V and 4 bases from J; bases unmatched to any gene: 6. The germline CDR1 and CDR2 sequences are KGHSH and LQKENI.

Comment on this clone: This CDR3 is also generated by other DNA sequences in the sample. The chain uses TRBV18 and TRBJ1-1; D gene unclear. CDR3 size: 13 residues. Per germline, CDR1 KGHSH and CDR2 LQKENI. Trimming left V 3 bases short and J 0 bases short, with 5 bases between. CDR3 sequence: CASSPSLNTEAFF. The CDR3 DNA reads as TGTGCCAGCTCACCGAGCCTGAACACTGAAGCTTTCTTT.